Below, 24 T cell receptor beta chains from the same sample are listed, as sequenced in a study of blood T cell repertoires in COVID-19. The protocol was immunoSEQ multiplex PCR, while the TCRdb copy is restricted to in-frame clones and leaves out a portion. The sample holds 80,000 to 100,000 clones, over 70% seen once. The sequenced sample was peripheral blood. The receptors shown here come from a man aged 50-59 years who had recovered from COVID-19.

The chain employs TRBV4-2 and TRBJ2-1; 15 bases are shared with TRBD2. V gave up 3 bases and J gave up 0 bases; unmatched junction bases: 12. The CDR3 has 21 amino acids. Per germline, CDR1 LGHNA and CDR2 YNFKEQ. CDR3 coding DNA: TGTGCCAGCAGCCACCCAATGCTGGGGACTAGCGGGGGGAGCTCCTACAATGAGCAGTTCTTC. Translation: CASSHPMLGTSGGSSYNEQFF.

The rearrangement joins TRBV5-4 to TRBJ2-7, with 8 bases that match TRBD2. Germline loops: CDR1 SGHNT, CDR2 YYREEE (reference sequence). V lost 4 bases and J lost 3; bases outside the gene matches: 6. The CDR3 is 14 residues long. CDR3 sequence: CASSHRTSNYEQYF. For the CDR3, the DNA is TGTGCCAGCAGCCATCGGACTAGCAACTACGAGCAGTACTTC.

This chain connects TRBV2 to TRBJ2-7; D gene unclear. The CDR3 contains 16 residues. V lost 3 bases to trimming and J lost 3 bases, with 18 bases between them. From germline, CDR1 is SNHLY and CDR2 FYNNEI. The CDR3 nucleotides are TGTGCCAGCAGTGACCCCCCCCAGGCAAGAATCTACGAGCAGTACTTC. Its protein is CASSDPPQARIYEQYF.

The chain combines TRBV5-1 with TRBJ1-4; 10 nucleotides align to TRBD1. The V gene's germline CDR1 is SGHRS and CDR2 YFSETQ. With V trimmed by 3 bases and J by 7 bases, 3 bases remained unmatched. This CDR3 spans 14 amino acids. For the CDR3, the DNA is TGCGCCAGCAGCTCAGACAGGGGGCCTGAAAAACTGTTTTTT. It translates to CASSSDRGPEKLFF.

This chain joins TRBV29-1 and TRBJ2-7; TRBD1 matches 8 bases. The trim removed 3 bases at V and 6 bases at J, leaving 1 base unmatched. Per germline, CDR1 SQVTM and CDR2 ANQGSEA. The CDR3 covers 11 residues. This chain's CDR3 is CSVDTGGEQYF. The CDR3 bases are TGCAGCGTTGATACAGGGGGCGAGCAGTACTTC.

The V call is TRBV18, the J call TRBJ2-7; D might be TRBD2 (6 bases). Germline V gene sequence: CDR1 KGHSH, CDR2 LQKENI. The CDR3 totals 15 residues. Trimming cost V 4 bases and J 0 bases, with 13 bases left between them. CDR3 region: CASSLSGTDSYEQYF. The DNA of the CDR3 is TGTGCCAGCTCACTATCCGGGACTGACTCCTACGAGCAGTACTTC.

This clone has a single count. This sequence joins TRBV9 and TRBJ2-5; 7 bases line up with TRBD2. The CDR3 consists of 15 residues. Germline CDR1 reads SGDLS; CDR2 reads YYNGEE. Losses at the gene ends were 0 bases for V and 2 bases for J; bases not matched to a gene: 4. CDR3 region: CASSVVGGGQETQYF. CDR3 bases: TGTGCCAGCAGCGTAGTAGGCGGGGGTCAAGAGACCCAGTACTTC.

The CDR3 spells CASSYRSSGRTDTQYF. CDR3 nucleotides: TGTGCCAGCAGCTACCGATCTAGCGGACGCACAGATACGCAGTATTTT. The rearrangement links TRBV7-2 to TRBJ2-3; 7 bases are shared with TRBD2. Germline trimming cut 4 bases from V and 1 base from J; bases unmatched to any gene: 8. The germline gives CDR1 SGHTA, CDR2 FQGNSA. This CDR3 comprises 16 residues.

This clone was seen a single time. V and J are TRBV12-3 or TRBV12-4 and TRBJ1-6; D might be TRBD1 (5 bases). The CDR3 spans 13 residues. With 3 bases removed from V and 8 bases from J, the gap between germline ends came to 8 bases. The DNA for the CDR3 is TGTGCCAGCAGTTTTAGGGGTGATTCACCCCTCCACTTT. This translates into CASSFRGDSPLHF.

The J gene is TRBJ1-2, the V gene TRBV20-1; D is undetermined. Trimming removed 6 bases at V and 4 bases at J, with 6 bases between. This CDR3 has 10 residues. Germline V lookup: CDR1 DFQATT, CDR2 SNEGSKA (reference sequence). The CDR3 is CSAYLYGYTF. CDR3 DNA: TGCAGTGCCTACCTCTATGGCTACACCTTC.

The V gene is TRBV4-2, the J gene TRBJ2-7; 11 bases are a match to TRBD2. J lost 6 bases, V lost 0 bases, and 13 bases had no gene match. The CDR3 consists of 18 residues. Germline CDR1 reads LGHNA; CDR2 reads YNFKEQ. The chain's CDR3 is CASSQDRTSGSLALEQYF. In DNA form, the CDR3 reads TGTGCCAGCAGCCAAGATAGAACTAGCGGGAGCCTGGCGCTCGAGCAGTACTTC.

V usage is TRBV7-9 and J usage is TRBJ1-1; a weak D match, TRBD1 (6 bases). The V and J ends lost 1 base and 1 base respectively, with 7 bases between them. CDR1 is SEHNR and CDR2 is FQNEAQ in the germline V gene (reference sequence). The CDR3 contains 14 residues. The CDR3 DNA follows: TGTGCCAGCAGCTTAGGGACAGAGAACACTGAAGCTTTCTTT. This translates into CASSLGTENTEAFF.

The chain couples TRBV19 to TRBJ2-6, with 9 nucleotides matching TRBD2. The CDR3 sequence is 19 residues long. Germline CDR1 LNHDA, CDR2 SQIVND (reference sequence). Trimming at V came to 2 bases and at J to 0 bases, leaving 8 bases not matched to a gene. The CDR3 bases are TGTGCCAGTAGTATAAAATCTGGCGGGAGGGGCTCTGGGGCCAACGTCCTGACTTTC. Amino acid sequence: CASSIKSGGRGSGANVLTF.

V and J are TRBV28 and TRBJ2-7; TRBD2 might be the D (6 bases). The CDR3 totals 15 residues. Germline CDR1 and CDR2: MDHEN and SYDVKM. The germline V and J ends were trimmed by 7 bases and 1 base, with 17 bases remaining between them. This CDR3 is CASTTIAESSYEQYF. CDR3 nucleotide sequence: TGTGCCAGCACCACCATAGCGGAATCTTCCTACGAGCAGTACTTC.

The V and J genes are TRBV6-1 and TRBJ1-2, with D possibly matching TRBD1 (5 bases). Trimming removed 2 bases at V and 8 bases at J, with 9 bases between. The CDR3 covers 12 residues. Looked up from germline, CDR1 is MNHNS and CDR2 is SASEGT. The CDR3 is CASSEFSGGYTF. CDR3 sequence (DNA): TGTGCCAGCAGTGAATTCTCAGGGGGCTACACCTTC.

The chain carries TRBV4-3 and TRBJ2-1; possible D gene TRBD2, 6 bases. There are 17 residues in the CDR3. From germline, CDR1 is LGHNA and CDR2 YSLEER. The V gene lost 0 bases and the J gene lost 1 base, with 13 bases spanning the gap. The CDR3 sequence is CASSQDPPGRSYNEQFF. The DNA for the CDR3 is TGCGCCAGCAGCCAAGATCCCCCGGGGAGGTCCTACAATGAGCAGTTCTTC.

CDR3 protein: CASSMVLDPIYEQYF. DNA of the CDR3: TGTGCCAGTAGTATGGTACTAGATCCAATCTACGAGCAGTACTTC. The chain carries TRBV19 and TRBJ2-7; the D gene is possibly TRBD2 (5 bases). Germline CDR1 is LNHDA and CDR2 is SQIVND (reference sequence). This CDR3 spans 15 amino acids. Trimming shortened V by 3 bases and J by 3 bases, and 15 bases separated the two germline ends.

This chain joins TRBV7-3 and TRBJ2-3; 7 nucleotides align to TRBD1. The germline V gene encodes CDR1 SGHTA and CDR2 FQGTGA. The CDR3 is 15 amino acids. Trimming cost V 1 base and J 0 bases; bases outside gene matches: 1. CDR3 region: CASSLNRGSTDTQYF. The DNA for the CDR3 is TGTGCCAGCAGCTTAAACAGGGGAAGCACAGATACGCAGTATTTT.

The chain uses TRBV19 and TRBJ1-4, with D possibly TRBD1 on 6 matching bases. The CDR3 spans 14 residues. The V end lost 6 bases, the J end lost 7 bases, and 15 bases lay between the germline ends. Germline V gene sequence: CDR1 LNHDA, CDR2 SQIVND (reference sequence). CDR3 protein: CASRETGVAEKLFF. The DNA of the CDR3 is TGTGCCAGTAGGGAGACAGGAGTGGCTGAAAAACTGTTTTTT.

This clone is a singleton in its sample. The gene calls are TRBV18 and TRBJ2-2; D uncertain. V lost 0 bases to trimming and J lost 8 bases, with 7 bases between them. CDR1 KGHSH and CDR2 LQKENI come from the germline V gene. The CDR3 totals 13 residues. The CDR3 loop is CASSPPRVGELFF. CDR3 bases: TGTGCCAGCTCACCACCGAGAGTAGGGGAGCTGTTTTTT.

This chain uses TRBV25-1 with TRBJ2-1; 13 nucleotides line up with TRBD2. This CDR3 contains 15 residues. The J segment lost 6 bases and the V segment lost 4 bases, leaving 3 bases of the junction unmatched. Germline CDR1 reads MGHDK; CDR2 reads SYGVNS. CDR3 residues: CASSVTSGRSNEQFF. The CDR3 DNA follows: TGTGCCAGCAGTGTGACTAGCGGGAGGTCCAATGAGCAGTTCTTC.

V gene TRBV30 combines with J gene TRBJ2-7; D gene ambiguous. V gave up 5 bases and J gave up 0 bases, with 8 bases separating them. The CDR3 sequence is 12 residues long. The germline V gene has CDR1 GTSNPN and CDR2 SVGIG (reference sequence). The CDR3 sequence: CAWGQFSYEQYF. The CDR3 DNA reads as TGTGCCTGGGGCCAGTTCTCCTACGAGCAGTACTTC.

The chain carries TRBV11-2 and TRBJ2-2, with D unclear. CDR1 and CDR2 (germline): SGHAT, FQNNGV. Deletions cut 3 bases from V and 1 base from J, with 3 bases between. CDR3 length: 13 residues. CDR3 nucleotides: TGTGCCAGCAGCTTCTGGAACACCGGGGAGCTGTTTTTT. This codes for CASSFWNTGELFF.

The rearrangement joins TRBV6-5 to TRBJ1-1, with TRBD1 matching 10 bases. Germline CDR1 and CDR2: MNHEY and SVGAGI. The CDR3 is made up of 16 amino acids. The V and J ends lost 0 bases and 2 bases, in that order; junction bases with no gene match: 3. The DNA of the CDR3 is TGTGCCAGCAGTTACTCGGGGACAGGGGTAAACACTGAAGCTTTCTTT. Translation gives CASSYSGTGVNTEAFF.